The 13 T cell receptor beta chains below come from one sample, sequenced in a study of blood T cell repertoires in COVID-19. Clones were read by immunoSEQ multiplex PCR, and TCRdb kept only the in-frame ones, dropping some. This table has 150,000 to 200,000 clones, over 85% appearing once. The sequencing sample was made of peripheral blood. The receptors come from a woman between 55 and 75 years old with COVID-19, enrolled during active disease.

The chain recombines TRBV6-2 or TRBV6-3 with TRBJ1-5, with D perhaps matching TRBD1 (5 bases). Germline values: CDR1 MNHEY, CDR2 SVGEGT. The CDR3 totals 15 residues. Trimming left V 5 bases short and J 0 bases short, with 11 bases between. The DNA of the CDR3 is TGTGCCAGCAGTACGGACACTTATAGCAATCAGCCCCAGCATTTT. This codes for CASSTDTYSNQPQHF.

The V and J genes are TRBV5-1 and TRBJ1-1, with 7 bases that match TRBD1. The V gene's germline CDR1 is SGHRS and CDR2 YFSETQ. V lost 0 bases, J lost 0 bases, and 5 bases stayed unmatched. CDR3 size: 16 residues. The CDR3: CASSLGRGPMNTEAFF. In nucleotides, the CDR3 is TGCGCCAGCAGCTTGGGGAGGGGGCCCATGAACACTGAAGCTTTCTTT. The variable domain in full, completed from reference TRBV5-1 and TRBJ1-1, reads KAGVTQTPRYLIKTRGQQVTLSCSPISGHRSVSWYQQTPGQGLQFLFEYFSETQRNKGNFPGRFSGRQFSNSRSEMNVSTLELGDSALYLCASSLGRGPMNTEAFFGQGTRLTVV.

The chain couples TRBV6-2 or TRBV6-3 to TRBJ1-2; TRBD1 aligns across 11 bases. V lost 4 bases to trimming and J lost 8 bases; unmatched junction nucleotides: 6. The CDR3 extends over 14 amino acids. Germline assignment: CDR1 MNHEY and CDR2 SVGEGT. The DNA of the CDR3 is TGTGCCAGCAGTTTCACCCGGACAGGGGGCGGCTACACCTTC. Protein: CASSFTRTGGGYTF.

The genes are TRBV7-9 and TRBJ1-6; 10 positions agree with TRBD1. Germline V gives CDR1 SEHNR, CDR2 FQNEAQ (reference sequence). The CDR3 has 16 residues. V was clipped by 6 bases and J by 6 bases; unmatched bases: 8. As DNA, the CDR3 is TGTGCCAGCAGTTCCGGGACAGGGGCGCCTAATTCACCCCTCCACTTT. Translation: CASSSGTGAPNSPLHF.

DNA for the CDR3: TGTGCCATCAGTGGGGGCCAGGGGAACAACTATGGCTACACCTTC. As protein: CAISGGQGNNYGYTF. The chain recombines TRBV10-3 with TRBJ1-2; D might be TRBD1 (6 bases). The CDR3 spans 15 residues. The ends were cut back, 4 bases at V and 2 bases at J, with 14 bases in the middle. Germline CDR1 ENHRY, CDR2 SYGVKD.

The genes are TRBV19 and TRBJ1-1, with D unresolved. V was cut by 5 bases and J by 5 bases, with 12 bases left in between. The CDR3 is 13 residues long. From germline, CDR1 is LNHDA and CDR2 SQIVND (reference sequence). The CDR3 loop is CASSPRLMTEAFF. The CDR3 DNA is TGTGCCAGTAGTCCCCGGTTAATGACTGAAGCTTTCTTT.

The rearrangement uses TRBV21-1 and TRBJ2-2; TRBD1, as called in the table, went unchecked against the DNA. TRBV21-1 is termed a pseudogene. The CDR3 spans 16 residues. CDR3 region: CASSLVQTGSTGELFF. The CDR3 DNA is TGTGCCAGCAGCTTGGTCCAGACAGGGAGCACCGGGGAGCTGTTTTTT.

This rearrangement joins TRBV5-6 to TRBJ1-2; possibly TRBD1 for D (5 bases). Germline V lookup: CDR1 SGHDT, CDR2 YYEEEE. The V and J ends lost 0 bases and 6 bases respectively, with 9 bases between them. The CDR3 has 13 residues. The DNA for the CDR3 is TGTGCCAGCAGCTTGGCAGGGTTGGATGGCTACACCTTC. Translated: CASSLAGLDGYTF.

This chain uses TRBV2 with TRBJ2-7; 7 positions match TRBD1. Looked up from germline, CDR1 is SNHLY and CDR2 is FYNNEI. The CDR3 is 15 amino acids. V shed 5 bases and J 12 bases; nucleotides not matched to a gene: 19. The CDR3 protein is CASSRSTGADRRRYF. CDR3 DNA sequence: TGTGCCAGCAGTCGCTCCACAGGGGCAGACAGAAGACGGTACTTC.

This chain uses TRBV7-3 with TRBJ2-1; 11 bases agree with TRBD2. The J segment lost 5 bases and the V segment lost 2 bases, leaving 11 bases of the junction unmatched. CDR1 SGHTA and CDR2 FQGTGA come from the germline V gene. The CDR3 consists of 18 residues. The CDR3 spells CASSLGSLLAGGHNEQFF. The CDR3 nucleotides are TGTGCCAGCAGCTTAGGGTCCCTCCTAGCGGGGGGACACAATGAGCAGTTCTTC. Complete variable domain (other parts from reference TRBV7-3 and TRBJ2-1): GAGVSQTPSNKVTEKGKYVELRCDPISGHTALYWYRQSLGQGPEFLIYFQGTGAADDSGLPNDRFFAVRPEGSVSTLKIQRTERGDSAVYLCASSLGSLLAGGHNEQFFGPGTRLTVL.

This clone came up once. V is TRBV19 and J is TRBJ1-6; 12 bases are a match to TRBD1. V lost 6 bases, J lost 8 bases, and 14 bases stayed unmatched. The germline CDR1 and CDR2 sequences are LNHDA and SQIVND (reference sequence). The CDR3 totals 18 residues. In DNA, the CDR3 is TGTGCCAGTAGCCCTCCGGGGGACAGGGGGCTAGGAGATTCACCCCTCCACTTT. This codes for CASSPPGDRGLGDSPLHF.

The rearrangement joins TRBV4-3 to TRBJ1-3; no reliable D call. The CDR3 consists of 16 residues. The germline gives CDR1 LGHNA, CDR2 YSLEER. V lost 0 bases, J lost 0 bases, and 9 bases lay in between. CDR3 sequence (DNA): TGCGCCAGCAGCCAAGATCGGGGTCTCTCTGGAAACACCATATATTTT. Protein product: CASSQDRGLSGNTIYF.

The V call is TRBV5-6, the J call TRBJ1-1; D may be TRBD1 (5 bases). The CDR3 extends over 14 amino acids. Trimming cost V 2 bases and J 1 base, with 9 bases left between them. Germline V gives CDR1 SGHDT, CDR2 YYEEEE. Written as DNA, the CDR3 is TGTGCCAGCAGCTTCAGGGATGGGAACACTGAAGCTTTCTTT. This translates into CASSFRDGNTEAFF.